This note documents a single T cell receptor (beta chain) sequence. The entry originates in a study of blood T cell repertoires in COVID-19. Study as a whole: Sites in the United States, Italy and Spain provided acute and convalescent COVID-19 samples.

Participant reports of clinical history set cohort assignment. Original methodology: Estimation of nucleated cell counts relied on the amplification of reference gene primers. Data came from immunoSEQ multiplex PCR; TCRdb stores just in-frame clones and leaves some out. The DNA was the basis for D and trimming; V, J and clone size are from that table. This sample carries around 150,000 clones, about 80% of them seen once, and the ten largest clones take more than 3%. Trimming left V 0 bases short and J 7 bases short, with 6 bases between. The CDR3 totals 11 residues. Germline V gene sequence: CDR1 DFQATT, CDR2 SNEGSKA (reference sequence).

The clonotype was recovered from a woman aged 60-75 years who had recovered from COVID-19. The specimen sequenced was PBMCs or T cells enriched from blood (not recorded which). The chain is built from TRBV20-1 and TRBJ1-2; D remains ambiguous. CDR3 sequence reads: CSARDHSGYTF. The CDR3 DNA sequence: TGCAGTGCTAGAGATCATAGTGGCTACACCTTC.